This T cell receptor (beta chain) came from a study of a mutant IDH1 vaccine in newly diagnosed glioma. The overall study: Vaccination began 4-6 weeks post radiotherapy alone, or with temozolomide cycles.

In the case of this clone: What it binds is unknown.

The time point denotes: week 11, during vaccination. Every vaccine dose comprised 300 ug of mutant IDH1 20-mer peptide plus topical imiquimod. New IDH1-mutant, ATRX-lost WHO grade 3 or 4 astrocytomas occurred in donors. Clones were read by immunoSEQ multiplex PCR, and TCRdb kept only the in-frame ones, dropping some. This table has roughly 60,000 clones, around 80% appearing once. The CDR3 sequence is 13 residues long. Germline V gives CDR1 ENHRY, CDR2 SYGVKD. V was clipped by 7 bases and J by 5 bases; unmatched bases: 5. The genes are TRBV10-3 and TRBJ2-7; 10 bases map to TRBD1. The specimen was PBMCs, collected from a glioma patient whose treatment included an IDH1 peptide vaccine. The receptor's source is a man aged 25 to 40 with glioma. DNA of the CDR3: TGTGCCATCAAGGCGGGACAGGGGCACGAGCAGTACTTC. Its protein is CAIKAGQGHEQYF.